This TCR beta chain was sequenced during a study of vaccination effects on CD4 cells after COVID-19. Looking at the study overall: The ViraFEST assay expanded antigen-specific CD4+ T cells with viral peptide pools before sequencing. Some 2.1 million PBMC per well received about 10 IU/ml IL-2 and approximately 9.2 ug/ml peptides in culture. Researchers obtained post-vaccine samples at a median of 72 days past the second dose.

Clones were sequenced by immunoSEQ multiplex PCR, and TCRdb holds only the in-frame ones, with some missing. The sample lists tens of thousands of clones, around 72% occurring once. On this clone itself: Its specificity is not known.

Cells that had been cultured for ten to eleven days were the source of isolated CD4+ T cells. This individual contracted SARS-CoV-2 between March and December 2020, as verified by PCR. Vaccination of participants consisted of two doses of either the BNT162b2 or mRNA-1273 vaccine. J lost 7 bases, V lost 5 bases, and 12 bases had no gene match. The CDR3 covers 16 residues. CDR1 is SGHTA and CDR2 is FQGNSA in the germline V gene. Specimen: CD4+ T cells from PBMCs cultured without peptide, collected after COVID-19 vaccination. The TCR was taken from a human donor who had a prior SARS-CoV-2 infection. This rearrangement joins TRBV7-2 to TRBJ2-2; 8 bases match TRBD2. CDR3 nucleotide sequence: TGTGCCAGCAGCCTAGTGGGACTAGTGTCCGGCGGGGAGCTGTTTTTT. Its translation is CASSLVGLVSGGELFF.